The clone carrying this T cell receptor (beta chain) came up once. Germline loops: CDR1 GTSNPN, CDR2 SVGIG (reference sequence). V lost 4 bases and J lost 5; bases outside the gene matches: 5. CDR3 length: 14 amino acids. This entry belongs to a study of blood T cell repertoires in COVID-19. Study details: Samples taken during acute and convalescent COVID-19 were collected in the United States, Italy and Spain.

Authors' data handling: Reference gene primer amplification in the assay estimated nucleated cell counts. Clones were read by immunoSEQ multiplex PCR, and TCRdb kept only the in-frame ones, dropping some. The V and J calls and clone size are taken from that table; D and trimming were inferred from the DNA. The sample carries approximately 170,000 clones, 87% recorded once. The chain has TRBV30 and TRBJ2-2; 9 nucleotides align to TRBD2. This TCR came from a man between 18 and 29 years old with active or convalescent COVID-19. Source material: peripheral blood. CDR3 coding DNA: TGTGCCTGGACGCGGGAGGGCCGTACCGGGGAGCTGTTTTTT. It yields the protein CAWTREGRTGELFF.